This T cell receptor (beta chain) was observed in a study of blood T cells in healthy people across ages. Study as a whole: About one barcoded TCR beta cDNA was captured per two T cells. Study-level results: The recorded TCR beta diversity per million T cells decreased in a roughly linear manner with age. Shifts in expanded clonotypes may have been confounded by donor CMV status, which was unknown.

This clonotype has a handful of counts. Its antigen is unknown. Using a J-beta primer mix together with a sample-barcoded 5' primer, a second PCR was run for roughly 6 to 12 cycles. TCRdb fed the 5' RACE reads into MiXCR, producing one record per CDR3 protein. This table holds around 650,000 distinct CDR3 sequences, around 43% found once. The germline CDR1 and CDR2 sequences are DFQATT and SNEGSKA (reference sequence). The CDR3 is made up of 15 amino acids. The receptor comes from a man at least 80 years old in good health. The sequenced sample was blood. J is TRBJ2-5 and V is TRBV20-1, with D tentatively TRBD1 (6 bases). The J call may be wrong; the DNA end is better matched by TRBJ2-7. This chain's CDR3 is CSARGPDSGRHEQYF. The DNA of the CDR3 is TGCAGTGCTAGAGGCCCGGACAGCGGTCGCCACGAGCAGTACTTC.